A selection of T cell receptor beta chains follows, all from one sample in a study of beta chain features in type 1 diabetes. The method was immunoSEQ multiplex PCR; TCRdb's version includes in-frame clones alone and lacks a portion of them. Among 450,000 or so clones listed, about 10% were seen once. Sequenced input: naive CD4+ T cells from blood. All receptors derive from a woman between 18 and 29 years old in good health. CDR3s include the opening cysteine and the closing phenylalanine or tryptophan. Fields, in order: CDR3 protein, CDR3 DNA, V gene, clone size, J gene, D gene. D genes are given only for firm matches. Size values are once, few and many counts, or a class for expanded clones, and some rows have none.

CDR3aa: CASSERGQYGYTF
CDR3nt: TGTGCCAGCAGTGAAAGGGGACAGTATGGCTACACCTTC
v_gene: TRBV25-1
abundance: few
j_gene: TRBJ1-2
d_gene: TRBD1

CDR3aa: CASSLGRTKIYGYTF
CDR3nt: TGTGCCAGCAGCTTAGGACGGACGAAAATCTATGGCTACACCTTC
v_gene: TRBV7-9
abundance: few
j_gene: TRBJ1-2
d_gene: NA

CDR3aa: CASSNPLRKRHEQYF
CDR3nt: TGTGCCAGCAGCAATCCCCTCCGGAAGAGGCACGAGCAGTACTTC
v_gene: TRBV7-6
abundance: NA
j_gene: TRBJ2-7
d_gene: NA

CDR3aa: CATSRRAGFGTDTQYF
CDR3nt: TGTGCCACCAGCCGCCGGGCAGGGTTTGGCACAGATACGCAGTATTTT
v_gene: TRBV15
abundance: few
j_gene: TRBJ2-3
d_gene: NA

CDR3aa: CASSLAGARDEQYF
CDR3nt: TGTGCCAGCAGCTTAGCAGGGGCTAGGGACGAGCAGTACTTC
v_gene: TRBV7-9
abundance: few
j_gene: TRBJ2-7
d_gene: NA

CDR3aa: CASSLRISGANVLTF
CDR3nt: TGTGCCAGCAGCTTACGGATCTCTGGGGCCAACGTCCTGACTTTC
v_gene: TRBV5-6
abundance: few
j_gene: TRBJ2-6
d_gene: NA

CDR3aa: CSVGQTNNQPQHF
CDR3nt: TGCAGCGTTGGACAGACAAACAATCAGCCCCAGCATTTT
v_gene: TRBV29-1
abundance: few
j_gene: TRBJ1-5
d_gene: NA

CDR3aa: CASTDRDRNYGYTF
CDR3nt: TGTGCCAGCACTGACCGGGACCGTAACTATGGCTACACCTTC
v_gene: TRBV6-5
abundance: few
j_gene: TRBJ1-2
d_gene: NA

CDR3aa: CASTRGGKNTEAFF
CDR3nt: TGTGCCAGCACCCGGGGGGGAAAGAACACTGAAGCTTTCTTT
v_gene: TRBV6-5
abundance: NA
j_gene: TRBJ1-1
d_gene: NA

CDR3aa: CASSQGRHTEAFF
CDR3nt: TGTGCCAGCTCACAGGGTCGACACACTGAAGCTTTCTTT
v_gene: TRBV18
abundance: few
j_gene: TRBJ1-1
d_gene: NA

CDR3aa: CASSLQGETQYF
CDR3nt: TGTGCCAGCAGCCTACAGGGGGAGACCCAGTACTTC
v_gene: TRBV7-9
abundance: NA
j_gene: TRBJ2-5
d_gene: TRBD1

CDR3aa: CASSPIKTGTRTDTQYF
CDR3nt: TGTGCCAGCAGCCCAATTAAGACAGGGACAAGAACAGATACGCAGTATTTT
v_gene: TRBV7-8
abundance: few
j_gene: TRBJ2-3
d_gene: TRBD1

CDR3aa: CASSLTYRGAEQYF
CDR3nt: TGTGCCAGCAGCTTAACTTACAGGGGAGCCGAGCAGTACTTC
v_gene: TRBV7-2
abundance: few
j_gene: TRBJ2-7
d_gene: TRBD1

CDR3aa: CASSLEASLSTIQYF
CDR3nt: TGTGCCAGCAGCTTAGAGGCTAGCCTGAGCACCATTCAGTACTTC
v_gene: TRBV11-2
abundance: few
j_gene: TRBJ2-4
d_gene: NA

CDR3aa: CAWSLHSGEKLFF
CDR3nt: TGTGCCTGGAGTTTGCACAGCGGTGAAAAACTGTTTTTT
v_gene: TRBV30
abundance: NA
j_gene: TRBJ1-4
d_gene: NA

CDR3aa: CASSQVDEQFF
CDR3nt: TGCGCCAGCAGCCAAGTGGATGAGCAGTTCTTC
v_gene: TRBV4-1
abundance: NA
j_gene: TRBJ2-1
d_gene: NA

CDR3aa: CASSRGLRPDTQYF
CDR3nt: TGCGCCAGCAGCCGAGGGTTAAGGCCAGATACGCAGTATTTT
v_gene: TRBV5-1
abundance: NA
j_gene: TRBJ2-3
d_gene: NA

CDR3aa: CASSRSLGEKLFF
CDR3nt: TGTGCCAGCAGCCGTTCCCTAGGTGAAAAACTGTTTTTT
v_gene: TRBV6-5
abundance: NA
j_gene: TRBJ1-4
d_gene: NA

CDR3aa: CSETGPQFF
CDR3nt: TGCAGCGAAACAGGGCCGCAGTTCTTC
v_gene: TRBV29-1
abundance: many
j_gene: TRBJ2-1
d_gene: NA

CDR3aa: CASSQGSGGTEAFF
CDR3nt: TGCGCCAGCAGCCAGGGGAGTGGCGGCACTGAAGCTTTCTTT
v_gene: TRBV5-1
abundance: NA
j_gene: TRBJ1-1
d_gene: NA

CDR3aa: CATSRERITYEQYF
CDR3nt: TGTGCCACCAGCAGAGAACGAATTACCTACGAGCAGTACTTC
v_gene: TRBV15
abundance: few
j_gene: TRBJ2-7
d_gene: NA

CDR3aa: CASSVPSGGFTDTQYF
CDR3nt: TGTGCCAGCAGCGTACCTAGCGGGGGGTTCACAGATACGCAGTATTTT
v_gene: TRBV9
abundance: few
j_gene: TRBJ2-3
d_gene: TRBD2

CDR3aa: CASSPWTVQETQYF
CDR3nt: TGTGCCAGCTCACCATGGACAGTACAAGAGACCCAGTACTTC
v_gene: TRBV18
abundance: few
j_gene: TRBJ2-5
d_gene: NA

CDR3aa: CASSPLGLLSSYNEQFF
CDR3nt: TGCGCCAGCAGCCCCTTAGGACTACTAAGCTCCTACAATGAGCAGTTCTTC
v_gene: TRBV4-1
abundance: few
j_gene: TRBJ2-1
d_gene: NA

CDR3aa: CASSVSSGTSQETQYF
CDR3nt: TGTGCCAGCAGCGTATCCTCCGGGACATCCCAAGAGACCCAGTACTTC
v_gene: TRBV9
abundance: NA
j_gene: TRBJ2-5
d_gene: NA

CDR3aa: CASSQVIRGTQYF
CDR3nt: TGTGCCAGCAGCCAAGTGATTCGGGGGACGCAGTATTTT
v_gene: TRBV14
abundance: few
j_gene: TRBJ2-3
d_gene: NA

CDR3aa: CASSRGTSYNEQFF
CDR3nt: TGCGCCAGCAGCCGAGGCACCTCCTACAATGAGCAGTTCTTC
v_gene: TRBV4-3
abundance: NA
j_gene: TRBJ2-1
d_gene: NA

CDR3aa: CASSLRLAKNIQYF
CDR3nt: TGTGCCAGCAGCTTACGACTAGCCAAAAACATTCAGTACTTC
v_gene: TRBV7-2
abundance: many
j_gene: TRBJ2-4
d_gene: NA

CDR3aa: CASSSAYRGLFGTDTQYF
CDR3nt: TGTGCCAGCAGCTCAGCCTACAGGGGGCTCTTTGGCACAGATACGCAGTATTTT
v_gene: TRBV7-9
abundance: few
j_gene: TRBJ2-3
d_gene: TRBD1

CDR3aa: CASSSGGGNTQYF
CDR3nt: TGTGCCAGCAGTTCGGGGGGCGGAAATACGCAGTATTTT
v_gene: TRBV7-2
abundance: NA
j_gene: TRBJ2-3
d_gene: NA

CDR3aa: CASSLPAGVYEQFF
CDR3nt: TGTGCCAGCAGCTTACCAGCGGGAGTGTATGAGCAGTTCTTC
v_gene: TRBV11-2
abundance: NA
j_gene: TRBJ2-1
d_gene: TRBD2

CDR3aa: CASSPRDSSYNEQFF
CDR3nt: TGTGCCAGCAGTCCCCGGGACAGCTCCTACAATGAGCAGTTCTTC
v_gene: TRBV27
abundance: NA
j_gene: TRBJ2-1
d_gene: TRBD1

CDR3aa: CASSVDGVSRDTQYF
CDR3nt: TGTGCCAGCAGCGTAGATGGGGTCTCGCGGGATACGCAGTATTTT
v_gene: TRBV9
abundance: few
j_gene: TRBJ2-3
d_gene: NA

CDR3aa: CASSPFTGTGVPDTQYF
CDR3nt: TGTGCCAGCAGTCCTTTCACCGGGACAGGGGTGCCAGATACGCAGTATTTT
v_gene: TRBV28
abundance: NA
j_gene: TRBJ2-3
d_gene: TRBD1

CDR3aa: CAWSRTGGSYEQYF
CDR3nt: TGTGCCTGGAGTCGTACAGGGGGGTCCTACGAGCAGTACTTC
v_gene: TRBV30
abundance: few
j_gene: TRBJ2-7
d_gene: TRBD1

CDR3aa: CASSLNRGSGANVLTF
CDR3nt: TGTGCCAGCAGCCTAAACCGGGGGTCTGGGGCCAACGTCCTGACTTTC
v_gene: TRBV28
abundance: few
j_gene: TRBJ2-6
d_gene: NA

CDR3aa: CASSPGLGNEQFF
CDR3nt: TGTGCCAGCAGCCCAGGATTAGGGAATGAGCAGTTCTTC
v_gene: TRBV7-2
abundance: few
j_gene: TRBJ2-1
d_gene: NA

CDR3aa: CSALRSNEQFF
CDR3nt: TGCAGTGCTTTAAGAAGCAATGAGCAGTTCTTC
v_gene: TRBV20-1
abundance: few
j_gene: TRBJ2-1
d_gene: NA

CDR3aa: CASSHPPDNEQFF
CDR3nt: TGCGCCAGCAGTCATCCCCCCGACAATGAGCAGTTCTTC
v_gene: TRBV5-1
abundance: NA
j_gene: TRBJ2-1
d_gene: NA

CDR3aa: CASSGAGGITDTQYF
CDR3nt: TGTGCCTCCAGCGGAGCGGGGGGGATCACAGATACGCAGTATTTT
v_gene: TRBV10-3
abundance: many
j_gene: TRBJ2-3
d_gene: TRBD2

CDR3aa: CASSMGTSGMNTGELFF
CDR3nt: TGTGCCAGCAGCATGGGGACTAGCGGGATGAACACCGGGGAGCTGTTTTTT
v_gene: TRBV9
abundance: NA
j_gene: TRBJ2-2
d_gene: TRBD2

CDR3aa: CASASGFTEAFF
CDR3nt: TGTGCCAGCGCGAGCGGGTTCACTGAAGCTTTCTTT
v_gene: TRBV28
abundance: few
j_gene: TRBJ1-1
d_gene: NA

CDR3aa: CASTVGQTGDNEQFF
CDR3nt: TGCGCCAGCACTGTGGGGCAAACAGGGGACAATGAGCAGTTCTTC
v_gene: TRBV5-1
abundance: NA
j_gene: TRBJ2-1
d_gene: TRBD1

CDR3aa: CSVMGQGAYNEQFF
CDR3nt: TGCAGCGTGATGGGACAGGGGGCCTACAATGAGCAGTTCTTC
v_gene: TRBV29-1
abundance: few
j_gene: TRBJ2-1
d_gene: TRBD1

CDR3aa: CSATGGGYTF
CDR3nt: TGCAGTGCTACAGGGGGTGGCTACACCTTC
v_gene: TRBV20-1
abundance: few
j_gene: TRBJ1-2
d_gene: TRBD1

CDR3aa: CASGQGERNSPLHF
CDR3nt: TGTGCCTCTGGACAGGGGGAGCGGAATTCACCCCTCCACTTT
v_gene: TRBV30
abundance: NA
j_gene: TRBJ1-6
d_gene: TRBD1

CDR3aa: CARRPTGTGKGREQPQHF
CDR3nt: TGTGCCAGGCGCCCCACGGGGACAGGGAAAGGGAGGGAGCAGCCCCAGCATTTT
v_gene: TRBV19
abundance: few
j_gene: TRBJ1-5
d_gene: TRBD1

CDR3aa: CASSLAGIRYTQYF
CDR3nt: TGTGCCAGCAGCTTAGCGGGGATCCGGTATACGCAGTATTTT
v_gene: TRBV7-8
abundance: few
j_gene: TRBJ2-3
d_gene: NA

CDR3aa: CASSVAVEQYF
CDR3nt: TGTGCCAGCAGCGTAGCTGTCGAGCAGTACTTC
v_gene: TRBV9
abundance: NA
j_gene: TRBJ2-7
d_gene: NA

CDR3aa: CASSFSGYNEQFF
CDR3nt: TGTGCCAGCAGCTTCTCCGGATACAATGAGCAGTTCTTC
v_gene: TRBV11-3
abundance: few
j_gene: TRBJ2-1
d_gene: NA

CDR3aa: CASSLALSGDYGYTF
CDR3nt: TGTGCCAGCAGCTTAGCTCTCTCAGGGGACTATGGCTACACCTTC
v_gene: TRBV7-8
abundance: NA
j_gene: TRBJ1-2
d_gene: NA

CDR3aa: CASRPTGGEGEKLFF
CDR3nt: TGTGCCAGCAGGCCGACAGGGGGCGAGGGGGAAAAACTGTTTTTT
v_gene: TRBV25-1
abundance: NA
j_gene: TRBJ1-4
d_gene: TRBD1

CDR3aa: CSVRLPGELFF
CDR3nt: TGCAGCGTTCGCCTACCCGGGGAGCTGTTTTTT
v_gene: TRBV29-1
abundance: few
j_gene: TRBJ2-2
d_gene: NA